This is a list of T cell receptor beta chains from one sample in a study of metastatic and nonmetastatic thyroid tumors. MiXCR was used by TCRdb to re-call the PCR reads. The sample contains roughly 25,000 clones, 14% to 15% of which appear only once. Sequences were obtained from blood. The receptors shown here come from a female donor with papillary thyroid cancer or a benign thyroid nodule (not recorded which). Some clones in this sample may be carry-over from other donors' samples. Each CDR3 is given with its conserved first and last residue. A D gene is named only where the DNA matches it firmly. Size is stated for part of the rows, as once, few or many counts, or as a class when the clone is expanded.

v_gene	abundance	j_gene	d_gene	CDR3aa	CDR3nt
TRBV5-4	many	TRBJ1-2	.	CASSLVGGDGYTF	TGTGCCAGCAGCTTGGTGGGGGGGGATGGCTACACCTTC
TRBV24-1	many	TRBJ2-3	.	CATSVTGYETDTQYF	TGTGCCACCAGTGTAACAGGGTACGAGACAGATACGCAGTATTTT
TRBV27	many	TRBJ2-7	TRBD2	CASSGLAGGEQYF	TGTGCCAGCAGTGGACTAGCGGGAGGCGAGCAGTACTTC
TRBV19	many	TRBJ1-1	.	CASSATGFRTEAFF	TGTGCCAGTAGTGCTACAGGGTTCCGCACTGAAGCTTTCTTT
TRBV20-1	many	TRBJ1-1	.	CSASYAPEAFF	TGCAGTGCTAGCTATGCTCCTGAAGCTTTCTTT
TRBV2	many	TRBJ2-1	.	CASSADRNEQFF	TGTGCCAGCAGCGCGGATCGAAATGAGCAGTTCTTC
TRBV4-2	many	TRBJ2-5	TRBD2	CASSLQGAGGQETQYF	TGTGCCAGCAGCCTTCAGGGAGCGGGGGGGCAAGAGACCCAGTACTTC
TRBV6-2/TRBV6-3	many	TRBJ2-3	TRBD1	CASSYPQGVGTDTQYF	TGTGCCAGCAGTTACCCTCAGGGGGTGGGCACAGATACGCAGTATTTT
TRBV2	many	TRBJ1-2	.	CASSVETENYGYTF	TGTGCCAGCAGTGTCGAGACAGAAAACTATGGCTACACCTTC
TRBV6-5	medium-sized	TRBJ2-7	.	CASSYYGSASYEQYF	TGTGCCAGCAGTTACTACGGGAGCGCCTCCTACGAGCAGTACTTC
TRBV28	medium-sized	TRBJ1-2	TRBD1	CASSFRDRGGYTF	TGTGCCAGCAGTTTCCGGGACAGGGGTGGCTACACCTTC
TRBV20-1	.	TRBJ2-5	TRBD2	CSADGTSGYGTQYF	TGCAGTGCTGATGGGACTAGCGGGTACGGGACCCAGTACTTC
TRBV4-2	medium-sized	TRBJ2-7	TRBD2	CASSPDFAGGPDEQYF	TGTGCCAGCAGCCCTGATTTTGCGGGAGGGCCCGACGAGCAGTACTTC
TRBV9	many	TRBJ1-1	.	CASSVGHLNTEAFF	TGTGCCAGCAGCGTAGGACACTTGAACACTGAAGCTTTCTTT
TRBV6-1	many	TRBJ1-5	TRBD1	CASIKTGTGGQPQHF	TGTGCCAGCATAAAAACCGGGACAGGGGGTCAGCCCCAGCATTTT
TRBV10-1	many	TRBJ2-5	TRBD2	CASSRLAVPRDQETQYF	TGCGCCAGCAGTCGACTAGCGGTACCCCGAGACCAAGAGACCCAGTACTTC
TRBV6-5	.	TRBJ2-7	TRBD1	CASSYRGRVYEQYF	TGTGCCAGCAGTTACAGGGGGCGAGTTTACGAGCAGTACTTC
TRBV19	many	TRBJ1-1	TRBD1	CASSNTGGTEAFF	TGTGCCAGTAGTAACACAGGGGGCACTGAAGCTTTCTTT
TRBV6-1	.	TRBJ2-2	.	CASSLDRNTVELFF	TGTGCCAGCAGCCTAGACAGGAACACCGTGGAACTGTTTTTT
TRBV7-3	.	TRBJ2-5	.	CASSLTDRFMATQYF	TGTGCCAGCAGCTTAACAGATCGTTTTATGGCGACCCAGTACTTC
TRBV12-3/TRBV12-4	many	TRBJ2-4	.	CASRLSGNIQYF	TGTGCCAGCAGGCTGTCAGGAAACATTCAGTACTTC
TRBV20-1	.	TRBJ2-7	TRBD2	CSAGQGTSGSDYEQYF	TGCAGTGCTGGCCAAGGGACTAGCGGGAGCGACTACGAGCAGTACTTC
TRBV20-1	.	TRBJ2-1	TRBD1	CSARVMRQGDNEQFF	TGCAGTGCTAGAGTCATGAGACAGGGAGACAATGAGCAGTTCTTC
TRBV3-1	many	TRBJ2-5	TRBD2	CASSHRAGAKETQYF	TGTGCCAGTTCGCACCGGGCGGGAGCAAAGGAGACCCAGTACTTC
TRBV27	many	TRBJ1-1	.	CASSPWGTSNTEAFF	TGTGCCAGCAGTCCGTGGGGGACGTCGAACACTGAAGCTTTCTTT
TRBV6-1	many	TRBJ1-3	TRBD1	CASSPRGGEGNTIYF	TGTGCCAGCAGTCCCAGGGGGGGAGAAGGAAACACCATATATTTT
TRBV20-1	many	TRBJ1-1	.	CSARGGVNTEAFF	TGCAGTGCTAGAGGAGGGGTGAACACTGAAGCTTTCTTT
TRBV5-1	.	TRBJ2-6	.	CASSLPSGANVLTF	TGCGCCAGCAGCCTACCCTCTGGGGCCAACGTCCTGACTTTC
TRBV5-1	.	TRBJ2-7	.	CASSSPSDEQYF	TGCGCCAGCAGCTCCCCCAGCGATGAGCAGTACTTC
TRBV28	many	TRBJ1-1	.	CASSLKNTEAFF	TGTGCCAGCAGTCTCAAGAACACTGAAGCTTTCTTT
TRBV6-1	many	TRBJ2-1	TRBD1	CASSPDRGDEQFF	TGTGCCAGCAGTCCAGACAGGGGAGATGAGCAGTTCTTC
TRBV27	.	TRBJ1-2	.	CASTPSDPLPYGYTF	TGTGCCAGCACTCCGTCGGACCCACTTCCATATGGCTACACCTTC
TRBV28	many	TRBJ2-7	.	CASSSYAGVHEQYF	TGTGCCAGCAGTTCGTACGCCGGGGTCCACGAGCAGTACTTC
TRBV6-2/TRBV6-3	.	TRBJ2-5	TRBD1	CASRASGGRDQETQYF	TGTGCCAGCAGAGCATCAGGGGGCCGTGACCAAGAGACCCAGTACTTC
TRBV6-5	many	TRBJ2-7	TRBD2	CASSYYGTSGSYEQYF	TGTGCCAGCAGTTACTATGGGACTAGCGGTTCCTACGAGCAGTACTTC
TRBV6-2/TRBV6-3	few	TRBJ2-7	TRBD2	CASSHSRAGVGEQYF	TGTGCCAGCAGTCACTCACGGGCGGGAGTAGGGGAGCAGTACTTC
TRBV11-2	few	TRBJ2-7	TRBD2	CASSLILAGGVCYEQYF	TGTGCCAGCAGCTTGATTTTAGCGGGAGGGGTGTGTTACGAGCAGTACTTC
TRBV7-2	many	TRBJ2-3	TRBD2	CASSSREGRTDTQYF	TGTGCCAGCAGCTCCCGGGAGGGCAGAACAGATACGCAGTATTTT
TRBV11-3	once	TRBJ2-7	TRBD2	CASSFSRLAVYEQYF	TGTGCCAGCAGCTTTTCGAGACTAGCGGTATACGAGCAGTACTTC
TRBV7-2	medium-sized	TRBJ2-7	.	CASSPSYEQYF	TGTGCCAGCAGCCCCTCCTACGAGCAGTACTTC
TRBV7-9	many	TRBJ2-7	.	CASSLAPAGSYEQYF	TGTGCCAGCAGCTTAGCTCCGGCAGGGTCCTACGAGCAGTACTTC
TRBV27	many	TRBJ2-5	.	CASSPGTAGQETQYF	TGTGCCAGCAGTCCCGGCACAGCCGGCCAAGAGACCCAGTACTTC
TRBV20-1	.	TRBJ1-5	TRBD1	CSARSGTGGDQPQHF	TGCAGTGCTAGGTCCGGGACAGGGGGCGATCAGCCCCAGCATTTT
TRBV11-2	many	TRBJ2-7	.	CASSLASNYEQYF	TGTGCCAGCAGCTTAGCGTCGAACTACGAGCAGTACTTC
TRBV6-5	many	TRBJ2-5	.	CASSYRDLETQYF	TGTGCCAGCAGTTACCGGGACTTAGAGACCCAGTACTTC
TRBV14	many	TRBJ2-7	.	CASSRGVSYEQYF	TGTGCCAGCAGCCGGGGGGTCTCCTACGAGCAGTACTTC
TRBV29-1	many	TRBJ2-5	.	CSVETSWGQETQYF	TGCAGCGTTGAAACTAGTTGGGGGCAAGAGACCCAGTACTTC
TRBV18	many	TRBJ2-3	.	CASSQGQTDTQYF	TGTGCCAGCTCACAAGGACAGACAGATACGCAGTATTTT
TRBV7-2	many	TRBJ1-1	.	CASTPLRGNTEAFF	TGTGCCAGCACCCCCCTGAGGGGGAACACTGAAGCTTTCTTT
TRBV2	many	TRBJ1-6	.	CASSANLPYNSPLHF	TGTGCCAGCAGTGCAAACCTCCCCTATAATTCACCCCTCCACTTT
TRBV24-1	many	TRBJ2-5	.	CATSDRDRVEETQYF	TGTGCCACCAGTGACCGCGACCGAGTCGAAGAGACCCAGTACTTC
TRBV4-2	many	TRBJ2-2	.	CASSQGFGELFF	TGTGCCAGCAGTCAGGGTTTTGGGGAGCTGTTTTTT
TRBV25-1	few	TRBJ1-2	.	CAISMFSGGYTF	TGTGCCATCAGTATGTTCTCGGGAGGCTACACCTTC
TRBV9	many	TRBJ2-3	TRBD1	CASNRDSLTDTQYF	TGTGCCAGCAACCGGGACAGCCTCACAGATACGCAGTATTTT
TRBV11-3	many	TRBJ2-3	TRBD1	CASSLRDSPTDTQYF	TGTGCCAGCAGCTTAAGGGACAGTCCCACAGATACGCAGTATTTT
TRBV6-1	few	TRBJ2-3	TRBD2	CASSERNSGTTDTQYF	TGTGCCAGCAGTGAACGGAATAGCGGGACCACAGATACGCAGTATTTT
TRBV24-1	few	TRBJ1-1	.	CATRGGLNTEAFF	TGTGCCACCAGGGGGGGGTTGAACACTGAAGCTTTCTTT